Listed below are T cell receptor beta chains from one sample, sequenced in a study of OX40 agonist ivuxolimab in advanced cancers. Data came from immunoSEQ multiplex PCR; TCRdb stores just in-frame clones and leaves some out. Of about 70,000 clones detected, 86% appear once; the ten largest clones hold 2.5% to 3%. The sample was CD4+ or CD8+ T cells sorted from blood, taken in a trial of the OX40 agonist ivuxolimab. The receptors derive from an adult with an advanced solid tumor such as melanoma, head and neck, liver or kidney cancer. CDR3s include the opening cysteine and the closing phenylalanine or tryptophan. The D gene is left open where the match is weak. Clone size, where shown, is once, few, many, or a class for clones that have expanded.

j_gene: TRBJ2-5
abundance: -
v_gene: TRBV7-6
d_gene: TRBD2
CDR3aa: CASSGEGSETQYF
CDR3nt: TGTGCCAGCAGCGGGGAGGGGTCAGAGACCCAGTACTTC

j_gene: TRBJ2-7
abundance: few
v_gene: TRBV2
d_gene: -
CDR3aa: CASSVGAREQYF
CDR3nt: TGTGCCAGCAGTGTTGGAGCGAGGGAGCAGTACTTC

j_gene: TRBJ1-2
abundance: -
v_gene: TRBV5-6
d_gene: -
CDR3aa: CASSLRDYGYTF
CDR3nt: TGTGCCAGCAGCTTGCGAGATTATGGCTACACCTTC

j_gene: TRBJ1-5
abundance: -
v_gene: TRBV5-1
d_gene: -
CDR3aa: CASSLGERNQPQHF
CDR3nt: TGCGCCAGCAGCTTAGGGGAAAGGAATCAGCCCCAGCATTTT

j_gene: TRBJ2-3
abundance: few
v_gene: TRBV28
d_gene: TRBD2
CDR3aa: CASSPGSGGADTQYF
CDR3nt: TGTGCCAGCAGTCCCGGTAGCGGGGGCGCAGATACGCAGTATTTT

j_gene: TRBJ1-5
abundance: -
v_gene: TRBV10-3
d_gene: -
CDR3aa: CAISDDRWGNQPQHF
CDR3nt: TGTGCCATCAGTGATGATAGGTGGGGCAATCAGCCCCAGCATTTT

j_gene: TRBJ2-7
abundance: -
v_gene: TRBV7-2
d_gene: TRBD2
CDR3aa: CASSLRLAGPSYEQYF
CDR3nt: TGTGCCAGCAGCTTAAGACTAGCGGGGCCTTCCTACGAGCAGTACTTC

j_gene: TRBJ2-3
abundance: -
v_gene: TRBV19
d_gene: -
CDR3aa: CASRPGTDTDTQYF
CDR3nt: TGTGCCAGTCGTCCCGGGACGGACACAGATACGCAGTATTTT

j_gene: TRBJ2-6
abundance: -
v_gene: TRBV9
d_gene: -
CDR3aa: CASSAGVWTGANVLTF
CDR3nt: TGTGCCAGCAGCGCTGGGGTCTGGACTGGGGCCAACGTCCTGACTTTC

j_gene: TRBJ1-4
abundance: -
v_gene: TRBV4-3
d_gene: TRBD1
CDR3aa: CASSPTGTGNEKLFF
CDR3nt: TGCGCCAGCAGCCCTACCGGGACAGGGAATGAAAAACTGTTTTTT

j_gene: TRBJ2-7
abundance: -
v_gene: TRBV5-1
d_gene: -
CDR3aa: CASSPPGYEQYF
CDR3nt: TGCGCCAGCAGCCCCCCGGGCTACGAGCAGTACTTC

j_gene: TRBJ2-1
abundance: -
v_gene: TRBV10-3
d_gene: -
CDR3aa: CAISEYQTGNEQFF
CDR3nt: TGTGCCATCAGTGAGTACCAGACAGGCAATGAGCAGTTCTTC

j_gene: TRBJ2-3
abundance: -
v_gene: TRBV7-3
d_gene: TRBD2
CDR3aa: CASSGLAGEDTQYF
CDR3nt: TGTGCCAGCAGCGGACTAGCGGGGGAGGATACGCAGTATTTT

j_gene: TRBJ1-1
abundance: -
v_gene: TRBV11-2
d_gene: -
CDR3aa: CASSVQGGVIGTEAFF
CDR3nt: TGTGCCAGCAGCGTACAGGGAGGAGTAATAGGCACTGAAGCTTTCTTT

j_gene: TRBJ1-3
abundance: -
v_gene: TRBV9
d_gene: TRBD1
CDR3aa: CASSPRGTDSGNTIYF
CDR3nt: TGTGCCAGCAGCCCAAGGGGGACAGACTCTGGAAACACCATATATTTT

j_gene: TRBJ2-3
abundance: -
v_gene: TRBV10-3
d_gene: -
CDR3aa: CAISVASTDTQYF
CDR3nt: TGTGCCATCAGTGTGGCTAGCACAGATACGCAGTATTTT

j_gene: TRBJ1-5
abundance: few
v_gene: TRBV14
d_gene: TRBD1
CDR3aa: CASSRDSDQPQHF
CDR3nt: TGTGCCAGCAGCCGGGACAGCGATCAGCCCCAGCATTTT

j_gene: TRBJ2-5
abundance: -
v_gene: TRBV5-1
d_gene: TRBD1
CDR3aa: CASSFDRGQTQYF
CDR3nt: TGCGCCAGCAGCTTTGACAGGGGACAGACCCAGTACTTC

j_gene: TRBJ1-1
abundance: -
v_gene: TRBV19
d_gene: TRBD1
CDR3aa: CASSFRQGDEAFF
CDR3nt: TGTGCCAGTAGTTTCCGACAGGGGGATGAAGCTTTCTTT

j_gene: TRBJ1-5
abundance: once
v_gene: TRBV28
d_gene: -
CDR3aa: CASSLLGGAGQPQHF
CDR3nt: TGTGCCAGCAGTTTATTGGGGGGGGCGGGGCAGCCCCAGCATTTT

j_gene: TRBJ1-2
abundance: -
v_gene: TRBV7-8
d_gene: -
CDR3aa: CASSSAVADGYTF
CDR3nt: TGTGCCAGCAGCTCCGCGGTGGCCGATGGCTACACCTTC

j_gene: TRBJ1-2
abundance: -
v_gene: TRBV28
d_gene: -
CDR3aa: CASSLGGRSLGGYTF
CDR3nt: TGTGCCAGCAGTTTAGGAGGCAGGTCATTGGGAGGCTACACCTTC

j_gene: TRBJ2-3
abundance: once
v_gene: TRBV7-3
d_gene: TRBD2
CDR3aa: CASSSGLAQATQYF
CDR3nt: TGTGCCAGCAGCTCCGGACTAGCTCAGGCTACGCAGTATTTT

j_gene: TRBJ2-3
abundance: -
v_gene: TRBV2
d_gene: -
CDR3aa: CASNRLSSDTQYF
CDR3nt: TGTGCCAGCAATAGGCTGAGCTCAGATACGCAGTATTTT

j_gene: TRBJ2-2
abundance: few
v_gene: TRBV6-4
d_gene: -
CDR3aa: CASSRAAANTGELFF
CDR3nt: TGTGCCAGCAGTAGGGCAGCGGCGAACACCGGGGAGCTGTTTTTT

j_gene: TRBJ2-5
abundance: -
v_gene: TRBV28
d_gene: TRBD2
CDR3aa: CASSLLAGLEETQYF
CDR3nt: TGTGCCAGCAGTTTACTAGCGGGGCTCGAAGAGACCCAGTACTTC

j_gene: TRBJ2-7
abundance: -
v_gene: TRBV9
d_gene: -
CDR3aa: CASSVGQGIEQYF
CDR3nt: TGTGCCAGCAGCGTAGGGCAGGGGATCGAGCAGTACTTC

j_gene: TRBJ1-2
abundance: -
v_gene: TRBV7-8
d_gene: -
CDR3aa: CASSLGLSDTNYGYTF
CDR3nt: TGTGCCAGCAGCTTAGGCTTGTCAGACACTAACTATGGCTACACCTTC

j_gene: TRBJ2-3
abundance: -
v_gene: TRBV7-2
d_gene: TRBD2
CDR3aa: CASSTRTSVRSTDTQYF
CDR3nt: TGTGCCAGCAGCACAAGGACTAGCGTTCGTAGCACAGATACGCAGTATTTT

j_gene: TRBJ1-1
abundance: once
v_gene: TRBV7-6
d_gene: -
CDR3aa: CASSIGGNTEAFF
CDR3nt: TGTGCCAGCAGCATAGGGGGGAACACTGAAGCTTTCTTT

j_gene: TRBJ1-6
abundance: -
v_gene: TRBV6-6
d_gene: TRBD1
CDR3aa: CASSYRPGTDSPLHF
CDR3nt: TGTGCCAGCAGTTACCGGCCCGGGACAGATTCACCCCTCCACTTT

j_gene: TRBJ2-5
abundance: -
v_gene: TRBV19
d_gene: -
CDR3aa: CASSADPYQETQYF
CDR3nt: TGTGCCAGTAGTGCGGACCCGTACCAAGAGACCCAGTACTTC

j_gene: TRBJ2-7
abundance: once
v_gene: TRBV10-2
d_gene: -
CDR3aa: CASSTPPGARSYEQYF
CDR3nt: TGCGCCAGCAGTACACCACCGGGGGCAAGGTCCTACGAGCAGTACTTC

j_gene: TRBJ2-7
abundance: -
v_gene: TRBV7-2
d_gene: -
CDR3aa: CASSLVAVDSYEQYF
CDR3nt: TGTGCCAGCAGCTTAGTTGCCGTCGATTCCTACGAGCAGTACTTC

j_gene: TRBJ2-3
abundance: -
v_gene: TRBV5-4
d_gene: -
CDR3aa: CASSTRRSGQLTDTQYF
CDR3nt: TGTGCCAGCAGCACGCGTAGGTCCGGACAGCTCACAGATACGCAGTATTTT